The rows below give T cell receptor beta chains drawn from one sample of a study of blood T cell repertoires in COVID-19. Using immunoSEQ multiplex PCR, the repertoire was profiled, and TCRdb retains in-frame clones only, with some absent. The sample includes around 250,000 clones, roughly 90% of them seen just once. Specimen: peripheral blood. The receptor set was obtained from a man in his 60s with acute or convalescent COVID-19. Both conserved end residues are part of each CDR3. The D gene is left open where the match is weak. Clone size is shown for a subset of rows, as once, few, many or a class of expanded clone.

D gene: TRBD2; J gene: TRBJ2-5; V gene: TRBV5-1; clone size: -; CDR3 protein: CASSLAGLAGEGETQYF; CDR3 DNA: TGCGCCAGCAGCTTGGCTGGACTAGCGGGAGAAGGAGAGACCCAGTACTTC
D gene: TRBD1; J gene: TRBJ1-1; V gene: TRBV5-6; clone size: -; CDR3 protein: CASRPTGGYTEAFF; CDR3 DNA: TGTGCCAGCAGACCGACAGGGGGCTACACTGAAGCTTTCTTT
D gene: TRBD2; J gene: TRBJ2-3; V gene: TRBV5-6; clone size: -; CDR3 protein: CASSWGLAGEDTQYF; CDR3 DNA: TGTGCCAGCAGCTGGGGACTAGCGGGAGAGGATACGCAGTATTTT
D gene: -; J gene: TRBJ1-2; V gene: TRBV14; clone size: -; CDR3 protein: CASSQPPAGRYTF; CDR3 DNA: TGTGCCAGCAGCCAACCTCCAGCGGGGCGCTACACCTTC
D gene: -; J gene: TRBJ1-3; V gene: TRBV18; clone size: once; CDR3 protein: CASSPSDRGNTIYF; CDR3 DNA: TGTGCCAGCTCACCTTCCGACAGGGGAAACACCATATATTTT
D gene: TRBD1; J gene: TRBJ1-4; V gene: TRBV11-3; clone size: -; CDR3 protein: CASRNGGQGSEKLFF; CDR3 DNA: TGTGCCAGCAGGAACGGGGGACAGGGGTCTGAAAAACTGTTTTTT
D gene: -; J gene: TRBJ2-7; V gene: TRBV7-2; clone size: -; CDR3 protein: CASSLGSRAGEQYF; CDR3 DNA: TGTGCCAGCAGCTTAGGAAGCAGGGCGGGGGAGCAGTACTTC
D gene: TRBD2; J gene: TRBJ2-7; V gene: TRBV15; clone size: -; CDR3 protein: CATSRVPPPPILAGLNVEQYF; CDR3 DNA: TGTGCCACCAGCAGAGTCCCCCCACCCCCCATACTAGCGGGACTTAACGTAGAGCAGTACTTC
D gene: -; J gene: TRBJ2-1; V gene: TRBV5-6; clone size: -; CDR3 protein: CASSLELPAVYNEQFF; CDR3 DNA: TGTGCCAGCAGCTTGGAACTACCAGCGGTCTACAATGAGCAGTTCTTC
D gene: TRBD2; J gene: TRBJ2-4; V gene: TRBV29-1; clone size: -; CDR3 protein: CSVAMVPGLAGLAKNIQYF; CDR3 DNA: TGCAGCGTTGCAATGGTGCCTGGACTAGCGGGACTAGCCAAAAACATTCAGTACTTC
D gene: -; J gene: TRBJ2-5; V gene: TRBV29-1; clone size: -; CDR3 protein: CSVGLSGGETQYF; CDR3 DNA: TGCAGCGTTGGATTGTCCGGGGGAGAGACCCAGTACTTC
D gene: TRBD2; J gene: TRBJ2-2; V gene: TRBV7-3; clone size: -; CDR3 protein: CASSARTSGNTGELFF; CDR3 DNA: TGTGCCAGCAGCGCGCGGACTAGCGGTAACACCGGGGAGCTGTTTTTT
D gene: -; J gene: TRBJ1-4; V gene: TRBV19; clone size: -; CDR3 protein: CASSRTSNEKLFF; CDR3 DNA: TGTGCCAGTAGTAGGACAAGTAATGAAAAACTGTTTTTT
D gene: TRBD2; J gene: TRBJ2-1; V gene: TRBV19; clone size: once; CDR3 protein: CASSLAGSSYNEQFF; CDR3 DNA: TGTGCCAGTAGCCTAGCGGGGAGCTCCTACAATGAGCAGTTCTTC
D gene: -; J gene: TRBJ2-3; V gene: TRBV5-1; clone size: once; CDR3 protein: CASSLQVYTDTQYF; CDR3 DNA: TGCGCCAGCAGCTTACAAGTTTACACAGATACGCAGTATTTT
D gene: -; J gene: TRBJ2-7; V gene: TRBV4-3; clone size: once; CDR3 protein: CASSQDLVRAYEQYF; CDR3 DNA: TGCGCCAGCAGCCAAGATCTGGTCAGGGCCTACGAGCAGTACTTC
D gene: TRBD1; J gene: TRBJ1-2; V gene: TRBV6-5; clone size: -; CDR3 protein: CASTRQGDYGYTF; CDR3 DNA: TGTGCCAGCACCCGACAGGGGGACTATGGCTACACCTTC
D gene: -; J gene: TRBJ1-5; V gene: TRBV6-1; clone size: once; CDR3 protein: CASSDVPGLSAQHF; CDR3 DNA: TGTGCCAGCAGTGATGTACCGGGACTATCGGCGCAGCATTTT
D gene: -; J gene: TRBJ1-3; V gene: TRBV5-1; clone size: -; CDR3 protein: CASSLDREENTIYF; CDR3 DNA: TGCGCCAGCAGCTTGGACAGGGAAGAAAACACCATATATTTT
D gene: TRBD1; J gene: TRBJ2-7; V gene: TRBV30; clone size: -; CDR3 protein: CAWSVVDRVEQYF; CDR3 DNA: TGTGCCTGGAGCGTAGTGGACAGGGTCGAGCAGTACTTC
D gene: -; J gene: TRBJ2-5; V gene: TRBV7-8; clone size: -; CDR3 protein: CASSPYAGETQYF; CDR3 DNA: TGTGCCAGCAGCCCGTATGCCGGGGAGACCCAGTACTTC
D gene: -; J gene: TRBJ1-4; V gene: TRBV6-4; clone size: few; CDR3 protein: CASSDEAGNKKLFF; CDR3 DNA: TGTGCCAGCAGTGACGAGGCAGGGAACAAAAAACTGTTTTTT
D gene: TRBD1; J gene: TRBJ1-1; V gene: TRBV2; clone size: -; CDR3 protein: CASREEDRGYGTEAFF; CDR3 DNA: TGTGCCAGCAGGGAGGAGGACAGGGGGTATGGCACTGAAGCTTTCTTT
D gene: TRBD1; J gene: TRBJ1-1; V gene: TRBV4-3; clone size: -; CDR3 protein: CASSQVGTGAPTEAFF; CDR3 DNA: TGCGCCAGCAGCCAAGTCGGGACAGGCGCCCCTACTGAAGCTTTCTTT
D gene: -; J gene: TRBJ1-4; V gene: TRBV24-1; clone size: -; CDR3 protein: CATSDVLEGEKLFF; CDR3 DNA: TGTGCCACCAGTGATGTCCTGGAGGGTGAAAAACTGTTTTTT
D gene: -; J gene: TRBJ2-1; V gene: TRBV2; clone size: -; CDR3 protein: CASSEPPRGVYNEQFF; CDR3 DNA: TGTGCCAGCAGTGAACCACCCAGGGGAGTCTACAATGAGCAGTTCTTC
D gene: -; J gene: TRBJ2-3; V gene: TRBV5-4; clone size: -; CDR3 protein: CASSTPVGTDTQYF; CDR3 DNA: TGTGCCAGCAGCACCCCGGTAGGCACAGATACGCAGTATTTT
D gene: TRBD1; J gene: TRBJ2-7; V gene: TRBV15; clone size: -; CDR3 protein: CATRTGSSYEQYF; CDR3 DNA: TGTGCCACTCGGACAGGGAGCTCCTACGAGCAGTACTTC
D gene: -; J gene: TRBJ1-1; V gene: TRBV5-1; clone size: -; CDR3 protein: CASSFDRTHPGEAFF; CDR3 DNA: TGCGCCAGCAGCTTTGATCGGACTCACCCGGGGGAAGCTTTCTTT
D gene: -; J gene: TRBJ2-2; V gene: TRBV29-1; clone size: -; CDR3 protein: CSVAQTTGSDTGELFF; CDR3 DNA: TGCAGCGTGGCCCAAACTACAGGGTCTGACACCGGGGAGCTGTTTTTT
D gene: -; J gene: TRBJ2-2; V gene: TRBV9; clone size: -; CDR3 protein: CASSPERAGTGELFF; CDR3 DNA: TGTGCCAGCAGCCCCGAGAGGGCGGGCACCGGGGAGCTGTTTTTT
D gene: TRBD1; J gene: TRBJ1-2; V gene: TRBV28; clone size: -; CDR3 protein: CASSLNLDREKPYGYTF; CDR3 DNA: TGTGCCAGCAGTTTAAACCTGGACAGGGAAAAACCCTATGGCTACACCTTC
D gene: TRBD1; J gene: TRBJ2-1; V gene: TRBV6-5; clone size: -; CDR3 protein: CASSSSGTGGSNEQFF; CDR3 DNA: TGTGCCAGCAGTTCCTCCGGGACAGGGGGCTCCAATGAGCAGTTCTTC
D gene: -; J gene: TRBJ1-5; V gene: TRBV24-1; clone size: -; CDR3 protein: CATSRQDYSNQPQHF; CDR3 DNA: TGTGCCACCAGCCGACAGGATTATAGCAATCAGCCCCAGCATTTT
D gene: -; J gene: TRBJ1-3; V gene: TRBV7-2; clone size: -; CDR3 protein: CASSLNPRGLTSGNTIYF; CDR3 DNA: TGTGCCAGCAGCTTAAATCCCCGTGGCTTAACCTCTGGAAACACCATATATTTT
D gene: TRBD1; J gene: TRBJ2-2; V gene: TRBV7-9; clone size: once; CDR3 protein: CASRPGTGSAGELFF; CDR3 DNA: TGTGCCAGCAGGCCCGGGACAGGGTCGGCCGGGGAGCTGTTTTTT